A single T cell receptor beta chain is shown here with its context. Its antigen is unidentified. The CDR3 extends over 16 amino acids. Germline CDR1 is SGHDT and CDR2 is YYEEEE. After removal of 0 bases from V and 4 bases from J, the junction contained 8 bases not matched to a gene. This record belongs to a study of OX40 agonist ivuxolimab in advanced cancers. General study results and limits: CD4+ and CD8+ blood T cells expanded clonally by week 6 at 0.1 to 3.0 mg/kg.

This table comes from immunoSEQ multiplex PCR, and its TCRdb copy is limited to in-frame clones, with some not included. Here the sample spans more than 65,000 clones, about 93% being singletons. This sample comprised CD4+ or CD8+ T cells sorted from blood, obtained in a trial of the OX40 agonist ivuxolimab. The genes are TRBV5-6 and TRBJ2-7; 9 bases are shared with TRBD1. This receptor was taken from an adult with an advanced solid tumor such as melanoma, head and neck, liver or kidney cancer. CDR3 DNA sequence: TGTGCCAGCAGCTTGGCCGGGGGGACAGGGCGGTACGAGCAGTACTTC. It translates to CASSLAGGTGRYEQYF.